One and the same sample provided the 30 T cell receptor beta chains below, sequenced in a study of CXCR3-negative and CXCR3-positive naive CD8 T cells. UMI-labeled TRB cDNA libraries were prepared by 5' RACE. TCRdb re-called the 5' RACE reads and catalogs CDR3 proteins one per entry, DNA excluded. The data show tens of thousands of distinct CDR3 sequences, and the top ten clones hold 1.5%. The sequenced material came from naive CXCR3- CD8+ T cells from blood. Subset described: CD45RO-CCR7+CD27+CD95- naive CD8+ T cells lacking CXCR3 (TNR3-). All receptors derive from a human donor in good health. Some clones in this sample may be carry-over from other donors' samples.

The chain links TRBV6-2 or TRBV6-3 to TRBJ2-5; with no DNA, the TCRdb D assignment of TRBD2 cannot be verified. Germline V gives CDR1 MNHEY, CDR2 SVGEGT. CDR3 length: 18 residues. The CDR3 region is CASSYPHLAGTNQETQYF.

V and J are TRBV27 and TRBJ1-2; TCRdb's D gene call, TRBD1, goes unchecked for lack of DNA. Germline V gene lookup returns CDR1 MNHEY and CDR2 SMNVEV (reference sequence). The CDR3 has 14 amino acids. This CDR3 reads CASSPGSEVYGYTF.

This chain connects TRBV14 to TRBJ2-7; there is no DNA to check the TCRdb D call of TRBD2. Per germline, CDR1 SGHDN and CDR2 FVKESK. The CDR3 totals 13 residues. CDR3 amino acids: CASSPGLTYEQYF.

V gene TRBV3-1 combines with J gene TRBJ2-7; TCRdb's D call, TRBD2, is unchecked because there is no DNA. The CDR3 spans 14 residues. Germline CDR1 reads LGHDT; CDR2 reads YNNKEL (reference sequence). This chain's CDR3 is CASSPKGLDNEQYF.

The chain employs TRBV7-8 and TRBJ2-7. CDR1 SGHVS and CDR2 FQNEAQ come from the germline V gene. This CDR3 has 17 residues. CDR3 amino acids: CASSLKMAGIGSYEQYF.

The V and J genes are TRBV12-3 or TRBV12-4 and TRBJ2-3. The CDR3 extends over 14 amino acids. The CDR3 protein is CASSSPWSADTQYF.

The rearrangement joins TRBV14 to TRBJ2-1; TCRdb's D call of TRBD1 is untestable without DNA. Germline loops: CDR1 SGHDN, CDR2 FVKESK. The CDR3 consists of 13 residues. The CDR3 reads CASSQDRGDSHVF.

V and J are TRBV20-1 and TRBJ2-7; the D gene TCRdb calls, TRBD1, cannot be checked with no DNA. The length of the CDR3 is 13 residues. Germline-derived CDR1 and CDR2 are DFQATT and SNEGSKA (reference sequence). Here the CDR3 reads CSARSTGFYEQYF.

J is TRBJ1-4 and V is TRBV3-1. CDR3 length equals 13 residues. The germline V gene has CDR1 LGHDT and CDR2 YNNKEL (reference sequence). CDR3 protein: CASSQASDKKLFF.

J is TRBJ1-5 and V is TRBV18; the TCRdb call, TRBD1, lacks DNA for checking. CDR1 and CDR2 from the germline V gene are KGHSH and LQKENI. The CDR3 totals 16 residues. CDR3 protein: CASSPGEGNSNQPQHF.

The rearrangement joins TRBV15 to TRBJ1-6; the D gene TCRdb calls, TRBD1, cannot be checked with no DNA. The CDR3 totals 15 residues. Germline V CDR1 and CDR2: LNHNV, YYDKDF (reference sequence). This CDR3 is CATSPDRVISSPLHF.

The chain is built from TRBV19 and TRBJ2-7. Germline V gene lookup returns CDR1 LNHDA and CDR2 SQIVND (reference sequence). CDR3 length: 13 residues. CDR3: CASSIQEYYEQYF.

The chain carries TRBV5-4 and TRBJ2-5; the TCRdb call, TRBD1, lacks DNA for checking. This CDR3 is 13 amino acids long. Germline V CDR1 and CDR2: SGHNT, YYREEE (reference sequence). This CDR3 is CASTRGGAETQYF.

The CDR3 sequence is CASRDRQGFNEQFF. The chain couples TRBV5-5 to TRBJ2-1; TCRdb reports TRBD1, a call that lacks DNA to check it against. The CDR3 is 14 amino acids. Germline-derived CDR1 and CDR2 are SGHKS and YYEKEE (reference sequence).

This chain joins TRBV4-1 and TRBJ2-7. The CDR3 extends over 15 amino acids. Looked up from germline, CDR1 is MGHRA and CDR2 is YSYEKL. The CDR3 spells CASSQGIRSVLEQYF.

The chain has TRBV6-5 and TRBJ2-7; the TCRdb D gene call, TRBD2, has no DNA to confirm it. There are 14 residues in the CDR3. Germline CDR1 MNHEY, CDR2 SVGAGI. Here the CDR3 reads CASRLSGGFDEQYF.

This chain joins TRBV29-1 and TRBJ2-7. The CDR3 is made up of 13 amino acids. From germline, CDR1 is SQVTM and CDR2 ANQGSEA. CDR3 sequence: CSVDGGTPYEQYF.

The chain combines TRBV29-1 with TRBJ2-7. Germline assignment: CDR1 SQVTM and CDR2 ANQGSEA. The CDR3 has 13 amino acids. CDR3: CSVVWPDGYEQYF.

The chain is built from TRBV7-9 and TRBJ2-3; as DNA is missing, the TRBD2 call by TCRdb cannot be tested. Germline V gene data show CDR1 as SEHNR and CDR2 as FQNEAQ (reference sequence). The CDR3 totals 11 residues. This CDR3 reads CASGTSDTQYF.

The J gene is TRBJ2-7, the V gene TRBV21-1. TRBV21-1 is listed as a pseudogene. The CDR3 loop spans 11 amino acids. The CDR3 here is CASSGAEKQYF.

The V and J genes are TRBV29-1 and TRBJ2-1; checking the TCRdb D call of TRBD2 is not possible without DNA. The CDR3 is made up of 12 amino acids. Germline CDR1 is SQVTM and CDR2 is ANQGSEA. The CDR3 loop reads CSVDGGVNEQFF.

The V and J genes are TRBV13 and TRBJ2-4; the D call from TCRdb, TRBD2, cannot be confirmed without DNA. The CDR3 sequence is 14 residues long. Germline-derived CDR1 and CDR2 are PRHDT and FYEKMQ (reference sequence). The CDR3 is CASSLGEGQNIQYF.

This chain joins TRBV29-1 and TRBJ2-3; the D call from TCRdb, TRBD2, cannot be confirmed without DNA. This CDR3 comprises 13 residues. Germline lookup yields CDR1 SQVTM and CDR2 ANQGSEA. CDR3: CSVEGGGMDTQYF.

J is TRBJ2-7 and V is TRBV29-1; the TCRdb D gene call, TRBD1, has no DNA to confirm it. The CDR3 sequence is 16 residues long. Germline CDR1 and CDR2: SQVTM and ANQGSEA. Here the CDR3 reads CSVEAQGATNSYEQYF.

The rearrangement uses TRBV4-1 and TRBJ2-7; the D gene TCRdb calls, TRBD2, cannot be checked with no DNA. The CDR3 loop spans 14 amino acids. The germline gives CDR1 MGHRA, CDR2 YSYEKL. The CDR3 is CASSQREAAYEQYF.

The chain recombines TRBV2 with TRBJ2-1. This CDR3 has 13 residues. The germline CDR1 and CDR2 sequences are SNHLY and FYNNEI. The chain's CDR3 is CASRKGPNNEQFF.

The chain is built from TRBV4-1 and TRBJ1-2. Germline V gene data show CDR1 as MGHRA and CDR2 as YSYEKL. The CDR3 spans 15 residues. The CDR3 sequence is CASSQVAGPLYGYTF.

J is TRBJ2-5 and V is TRBV7-7. The CDR3 runs to 13 residues. The V gene's germline CDR1 is SSHAT and CDR2 FNYEAQ (reference sequence). The CDR3: CASSSGGQETQYF. The full variable domain, completed using reference TRBV7-7 and TRBJ2-5, is GAGVSQSPRYKVTKRGQDVTLRCDPISSHATLYWYQQALGQGPEFLTYFNYEAQPDKSGLPSDRFSAERPEGSISTLTIQRTEQRDSAMYRCASSSGGQETQYFGPGTRLLVL.

The chain combines TRBV4-2 with TRBJ1-1. The CDR3 sequence is 17 residues long. Germline V lookup: CDR1 LGHNA, CDR2 YNFKEQ. This CDR3 is CASSQDGLEGYNTEAFF.

This chain links TRBV6-5 with TRBJ2-5; TCRdb's D gene call, TRBD1, goes unchecked for lack of DNA. The CDR3 is 14 residues long. Germline V gene sequence: CDR1 MNHEY, CDR2 SVGAGI. CDR3 sequence: CASSSPAGQETQYF.